This T cell receptor (beta chain) was retrieved from a study of blood T cell repertoires in COVID-19. Study-level information: T cells, B-cell-depleted T cells, or PBMCs provided the cDNA or gDNA that served as material.

Germline lookup yields CDR1 MDHEN and CDR2 SYDVKM. The CDR3 is 13 residues long. V dropped 6 bases and J dropped 4; count of bases not matched to a gene: 2. The data were produced by immunoSEQ multiplex PCR, yet TCRdb's version contains in-frame clones alone and is incomplete. The table includes approximately 270,000 clones, about nine tenths detected once. Participant age was roughly 18 to 89 years, and participants resided in approximately 25 US areas. Categorization into cohorts depended on clinical history that participants reported. Resolution of symptoms, clearance, or two negative PCRs was present in recovered Cohort 3 donors.

The rearrangement uses TRBV28 and TRBJ1-3; 8 nucleotides align to TRBD1. The TCR sequence derives from a woman aged 60-75 years who had recovered from COVID-19. Sequences were obtained from PBMCs or T cells enriched from blood (not recorded which). The CDR3 region has the DNA TGTGCCAGCAGCCGGGACAGGGGAAACACCATATATTTT. Encoded protein: CASSRDRGNTIYF.